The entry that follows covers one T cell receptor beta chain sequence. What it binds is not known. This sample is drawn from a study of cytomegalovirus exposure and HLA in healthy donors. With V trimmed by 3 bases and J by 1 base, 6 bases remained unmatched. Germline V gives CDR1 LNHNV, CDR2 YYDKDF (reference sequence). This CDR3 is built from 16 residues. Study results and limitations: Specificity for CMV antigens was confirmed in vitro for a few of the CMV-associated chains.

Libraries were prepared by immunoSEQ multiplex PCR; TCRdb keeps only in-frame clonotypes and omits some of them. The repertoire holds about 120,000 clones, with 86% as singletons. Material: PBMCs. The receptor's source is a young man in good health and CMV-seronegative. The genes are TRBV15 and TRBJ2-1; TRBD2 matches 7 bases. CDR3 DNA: TGTGCCACCAGCAGGTCGGCGGGAGTATCCTACAATGAGCAGTTCTTC. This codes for CATSRSAGVSYNEQFF.